Listed here are 7 T cell receptor beta chains from one sample, sequenced in a study of T cell changes during pregnancy in multiple sclerosis. Here immunoSEQ multiplex PCR was the method, and the copy in TCRdb shows in-frame clones only, minus some. The sample consists of approximately 51,000 clones, about 90% of them appearing once. Sequencing used CD4+ T cells from peripheral blood mononuclear cells, obtained after pregnancy. These TCRs come from a female donor with multiple sclerosis, enrolled in a pregnancy study.

The chain couples TRBV28 to TRBJ2-7, with D possibly being TRBD1 (5 bases). The V end lost 3 bases, the J end lost 6 bases, and 12 bases lay between the germline ends. The CDR3 consists of 13 residues. The germline CDR1 and CDR2 sequences are MDHEN and SYDVKM. The CDR3 loop reads CASSFPSGPEQYF. The CDR3 region has the DNA TGTGCCAGCAGTTTTCCCTCAGGGCCCGAGCAGTACTTC.

The chain uses TRBV7-9 and TRBJ2-1, with 11 bases fitting TRBD2. The trim removed 1 base at V and 12 bases at J, leaving 8 bases unmatched. The CDR3 is 15 residues long. Germline CDR1 SEHNR, CDR2 FQNEAQ (reference sequence). In nucleotides, the CDR3 is TGTGCCAGCAGCTTAGGGCTAGCGGGAGGCTTTGGGCAGTTCTTC. It specifies CASSLGLAGGFGQFF.

This chain uses TRBV9 with TRBJ2-1, with 10 bases that match TRBD1. This CDR3 contains 15 residues. CDR1 and CDR2 (germline): SGDLS, YYNGEE. The junction had 9 bases not matched to a gene; V was cut back by 3 bases and J by 9 bases. The CDR3 DNA is TGTGCCAGCAGCGGCGGGACAGGGGTCGAGGGTGAGCAGTTCTTC. Translating gives CASSGGTGVEGEQFF. Together with reference TRBV9 and TRBJ2-1, the CDR3 gives the full variable domain: DSGVTQTPKHLITATGQRVTLRCSPRSGDLSVYWYQQSLDQGLQFLIQYYNGEERAKGNILERFSAQQFPDLHSELNLSSLELGDSALYFCASSGGTGVEGEQFFGPGTRLTVL.

The chain has TRBV11-3 and TRBJ2-7, with TRBD2 identical over 14 bases. The CDR3 covers 16 residues. V lost 1 base, J lost 3 bases, and 2 bases stayed unmatched. Germline V lookup: CDR1 SGHNT, CDR2 YENEEA. The DNA of the CDR3 is TGTGCCAGCAGCTTAGGTGGGACTAGCGGGGGCTACGAGCAGTACTTC. This codes for CASSLGGTSGGYEQYF.

The chain has TRBV4-3 and TRBJ2-7; the match to TRBD2 covers 11 bases. From germline, CDR1 is LGHNA and CDR2 YSLEER. The V segment lost 3 bases and the J segment 3 bases; nucleotides outside the gene matches: 7. This CDR3 region has 16 residues. The CDR3 nucleotides are TGCGCCAGCAGCCAGTCTCTAGCGGGGGGCTTCTACGAGCAGTACTTC. Translation: CASSQSLAGGFYEQYF.

This chain links TRBV19 with TRBJ1-5, with D perhaps TRBD1 (5 bases). The CDR3 has 15 residues. Germline V CDR1 and CDR2: LNHDA, SQIVND (reference sequence). Trimming stripped 7 bases from V and 1 base from J, with 14 bases between. CDR3 nucleotides: TGTGCCAGTACACCGGGGGGTGGAAGCAATCAGCCCCAGCATTTT. This gives the protein CASTPGGGSNQPQHF. Supplemented by reference TRBV19 and TRBJ1-5, the full variable domain reads DGGITQSPKYLFRKEGQNVTLSCEQNLNHDAMYWYRQDPGQGLRLIYYSQIVNDFQKGDIAEGYSVSREKKESFPLTVTSAQKNPTAFYLCASTPGGGSNQPQHFGDGTRLSIL.

The chain uses TRBV19 and TRBJ2-3; possible D gene TRBD2, 6 bases. The CDR3 is made up of 13 amino acids. Germline V CDR1 and CDR2: LNHDA, SQIVND (reference sequence). The V end lost 3 bases, the J end lost 7 bases, and 11 bases lay between the germline ends. The CDR3 loop reads CASSMVGGNTQYF. In DNA, the CDR3 is TGTGCCAGTAGTATGGTCGGGGGAAATACGCAGTATTTT.